This TCR beta chain was obtained from a study of blood T cell repertoires in COVID-19. In the study overall: Sources were T cells, B-cell-depleted T cells, or PBMCs; the material itself was cDNA or gDNA.

The repertoire was sequenced with immunoSEQ multiplex PCR; TCRdb's copy has only in-frame clones and lacks some. In the table there are 170,000 or so clones, 70% to 90% of which are singletons. This CDR3 has 14 residues. In germline, CDR1 is KGHSH, CDR2 LQKENI. Deletions cut 0 bases from V and 5 bases from J, with 7 bases between. This TCR was recovered from a man in his forties with active or convalescent COVID-19. The rearrangement uses TRBV18 and TRBJ2-2; a possible D gene is TRBD1 (6 bases). Sequencing was performed on peripheral blood. The CDR3 loop reads CASSPPGQTGELFF. CDR3 sequence (DNA): TGTGCCAGCTCACCACCGGGACAAACCGGGGAGCTGTTTTTT.